The 19 T cell receptor beta chains below come from one sample, sequenced in a study of T cell responses to AZD1222 COVID-19 vaccine. Sequencing used immunoSEQ multiplex PCR; TCRdb keeps in-frame clones, though not all of them. Among about 180,000 clones listed, approximately 94% were seen once. The source was peripheral blood, collected 28 days after the second AZD1222 dose. The receptors were gathered from an adult who received the AZD1222 COVID-19 vaccine.

This clone was observed a single time. The rearrangement uses TRBV6-1 and TRBJ1-4, with 7 bases that match TRBD1. In germline, CDR1 is MNHNS, CDR2 SASEGT. V shed 0 bases and J 4 bases; nucleotides not matched to a gene: 8. The CDR3 length is 17 residues. CDR3 bases: TGTGCCAGCAGTGAAGCGTTAGGGGGCTCCCTTAATGAAAAACTGTTTTTT. Translated, it gives CASSEALGGSLNEKLFF.

This sequence joins TRBV4-3 and TRBJ1-2, with D uncertain. Per the germline V gene, CDR1 is LGHNA and CDR2 is YSLEER. The CDR3 loop spans 14 amino acids. V lost 4 bases, J lost 3 bases, and 12 bases lay in between. In nucleotides, the CDR3 is TGCGCCAGCAGCCCCGCCCCGGGTCACTATGGCTACACCTTC. Its protein product is CASSPAPGHYGYTF.

CDR3 region: CATSDRSSGQGYGYTF. The CDR3 nucleotides are TGTGCCACCAGTGATCGCAGTTCGGGACAGGGTTATGGCTACACCTTC. The chain has TRBV24-1 and TRBJ1-2; TRBD1 agrees at 9 bases. The CDR3 contains 16 residues. Germline CDR1 and CDR2: KGHDR and SFDVKD. The trim removed 3 bases at V and 5 bases at J, leaving 9 bases unmatched.

This clone was recorded only once. The chain links TRBV5-4 to TRBJ1-2; D is ambiguous. The germline gives CDR1 SGHNT, CDR2 YYREEE (reference sequence). Trimming left V 5 bases short and J 4 bases short, with 15 bases between. The CDR3 spans 14 residues. The CDR3 loop is CASSSGRNVYGYTF. CDR3 DNA sequence: TGTGCCAGCAGTTCTGGACGGAACGTCTATGGCTACACCTTC.

J is TRBJ1-2 and V is TRBV10-3; 7 nucleotides match TRBD1. Trimming cost V 7 bases and J 6 bases; bases outside gene matches: 14. Germline CDR1 reads ENHRY; CDR2 reads SYGVKD. The CDR3 is made up of 15 amino acids. As DNA, the CDR3 is TGTGCCATCACTGTGACAGGGACGGGAAAGAATGGCTACACCTTC. Its translation: CAITVTGTGKNGYTF.

The chain employs TRBV4-3 and TRBJ2-7, with D unresolved. The CDR3 is 15 amino acids. Trimming left V 3 bases short and J 0 bases short, with 12 bases between. The germline CDR1 and CDR2 sequences are LGHNA and YSLEER. CDR3 in amino acids: CASSHALGPSYEQYF. The DNA for the CDR3 is TGCGCCAGCAGCCACGCCCTGGGCCCCTCCTACGAGCAGTACTTC.

The CDR3 DNA follows: TGTGCCAGTAGTCCGTCGGGACAGGGGGCTCAGCCCCAGCATTTT. Translation: CASSPSGQGAQPQHF. This chain uses TRBV19 with TRBJ1-5, with 12 bases identical to TRBD1. J lost 6 bases, V lost 5 bases, and 5 bases had no gene match. Germline assignment: CDR1 LNHDA and CDR2 SQIVND (reference sequence). The CDR3 contains 15 residues.

This clone was found once. The V call is TRBV11-3, the J call TRBJ2-7; a possible D gene is TRBD1 (5 bases). CDR1 is SGHNT, CDR2 YENEEA, per germline. This CDR3 has 13 residues. Trimming pared 5 bases from V and 0 bases from J, leaving 8 bases between. The CDR3 DNA reads as TGTGCCAGCAGCCTAGGACACTCCTACGAGCAGTACTTC. This gives the protein CASSLGHSYEQYF.

This chain connects TRBV7-9 to TRBJ2-7; D ambiguous. Germline CDR1 SEHNR, CDR2 FQNEAQ (reference sequence). The CDR3 covers 14 residues. Trimming cost V 2 bases and J 0 bases, with 8 bases left between them. CDR3 in amino acids: CASSLTASSYEQYF. Written as DNA, the CDR3 is TGTGCCAGCAGCTTAACAGCGAGCTCCTACGAGCAGTACTTC.

This chain joins TRBV10-2 and TRBJ1-1; D remains ambiguous. The CDR3 runs 14 residues. V gave up 7 bases and J gave up 1 base, with 13 bases separating them. CDR1 WSHSY and CDR2 SAAADI come from the germline V gene. The DNA for the CDR3 is TGCGCCAGCACTTGGATGTCCCCGAACACTGAAGCTTTCTTT. Protein product: CASTWMSPNTEAFF.

The chain is built from TRBV23-1 and TRBJ2-3; no firm D call. TRBV23-1 carries the ORF label, with uncertain function. Trimming took off 4 bases at V and 2 bases at J, with 13 bases between the two ends. The CDR3 is made up of 15 amino acids. CDR3 sequence (DNA): TGCGCCAGCAGTCTGAGAGTGGGTCCCACAGATACGCAGTATTTT. Translated, it gives CASSLRVGPTDTQYF.

This clone was seen only once. The gene calls are TRBV7-7 and TRBJ2-1, with 8 bases identical to TRBD2. The V gene end was trimmed by 2 bases and the J gene end by 0 bases; junction bases not matched to a gene: 6. The CDR3 covers 17 residues. The germline CDR1 and CDR2 sequences are SSHAT and FNYEAQ (reference sequence). The CDR3 region is CASSLRVAGSSYNEQFF. The CDR3 DNA reads TGTGCCAGCAGCTTAAGGGTAGCGGGGTCCTCCTACAATGAGCAGTTCTTC.

V gene TRBV6-5 combines with J gene TRBJ1-2; maybe TRBD1 (6 bases). The CDR3 consists of 12 residues. From germline, CDR1 is MNHEY and CDR2 SVGAGI. Trimming took off 10 bases at V and 7 bases at J, with 16 bases between the two ends. The CDR3 protein is CATSSGAPGYTF. CDR3 coding DNA: TGTGCCACAAGCTCAGGGGCGCCTGGCTACACCTTC.

The chain links TRBV18 to TRBJ2-5; the D gene is possibly TRBD1 (5 bases). Germline CDR1 and CDR2: KGHSH and LQKENI. This CDR3 has 14 amino acids. V dropped 6 bases and J dropped 2 bases, with 13 bases sitting between them. This CDR3 reads CASSSDIQQETQYF. The CDR3 region has the DNA TGTGCCAGCTCCTCGGACATACAGCAAGAGACCCAGTACTTC.

The chain couples TRBV6-6 to TRBJ2-1; TRBD2 matches at 9 bases. The CDR3 totals 14 residues. Per the germline V gene, CDR1 is MNHNY and CDR2 is SVGAGI (reference sequence). Unmatched junction bases numbered 1, after V lost 5 bases and J lost 2 bases. The CDR3 protein is CASSQRGAYNEQFF. The CDR3 DNA follows: TGTGCCAGCAGTCAGCGGGGGGCCTACAATGAGCAGTTCTTC.

The chain links TRBV7-6 to TRBJ2-5; tentative D call: TRBD1 (6 bases). CDR1 is SGHVS and CDR2 is FNYEAQ in the germline V gene. V gave up 8 bases and J gave up 2 bases, with 12 bases separating them. This CDR3 has 13 amino acids. The CDR3 loop reads CASARDTQETQYF. The CDR3 DNA reads as TGTGCCAGCGCCCGGGACACACAAGAGACCCAGTACTTC.

The V gene is TRBV3-1 (or the pseudogene TRBV3-2), the J gene TRBJ1-4; no definite D call. This CDR3 has 10 residues. V was shortened by 8 bases and J by 11 bases, with 9 bases between the two germline ends. From germline, CDR1 is LGHDT and CDR2 YNNKEL (reference sequence). Written as DNA, the CDR3 is TGTGCCAGCCCGCGTGGTAAACTGTTTTTT. Protein: CASPRGKLFF.

In nucleotides, the CDR3 is TGTGCCAGCAGCGTGACAGGGGGAACTAACTATGGCTACACCTTC. The encoded protein is CASSVTGGTNYGYTF. V gene TRBV9 combines with J gene TRBJ1-2, with 9 positions matching TRBD1. Trimming took 2 bases from V and 0 from J; bases not matched to a gene: 2. CDR1 is SGDLS and CDR2 is YYNGEE in the germline V gene. CDR3 length: 15 amino acids.

V and J are TRBV27 and TRBJ2-2, with 11 nucleotides matching TRBD2. V gave up 6 bases and J gave up 5 bases; unmatched junction bases: 8. There are 16 residues in the CDR3. CDR1 and CDR2 from the germline V gene are MNHEY and SMNVEV (reference sequence). Here the CDR3 DNA reads TGTGCCAGCAGAACAAGACTAGCGGGGCAAACCGGGGAGCTGTTTTTT. Amino acid sequence: CASRTRLAGQTGELFF.